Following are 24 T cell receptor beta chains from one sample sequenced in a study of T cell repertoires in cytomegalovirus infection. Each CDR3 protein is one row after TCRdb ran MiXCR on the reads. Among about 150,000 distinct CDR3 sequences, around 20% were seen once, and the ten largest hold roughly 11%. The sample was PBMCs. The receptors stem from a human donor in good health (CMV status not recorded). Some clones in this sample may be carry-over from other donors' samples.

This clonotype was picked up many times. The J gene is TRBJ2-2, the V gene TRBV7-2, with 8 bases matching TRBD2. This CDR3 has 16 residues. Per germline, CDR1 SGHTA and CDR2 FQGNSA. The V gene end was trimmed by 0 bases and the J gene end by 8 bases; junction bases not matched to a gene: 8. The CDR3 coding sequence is TGTGCCAGCAGCTTAGCCCCTGGACTAGCTGCGGGGGAGCTGTTTTTT. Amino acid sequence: CASSLAPGLAAGELFF.

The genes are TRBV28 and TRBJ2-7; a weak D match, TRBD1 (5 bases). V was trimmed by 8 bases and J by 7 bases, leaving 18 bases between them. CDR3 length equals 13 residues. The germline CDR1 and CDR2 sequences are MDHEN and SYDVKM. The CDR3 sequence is CASVPMGRVEQYF. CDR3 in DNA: TGTGCCAGCGTCCCGATGGGGCGCGTTGAGCAGTACTTC.

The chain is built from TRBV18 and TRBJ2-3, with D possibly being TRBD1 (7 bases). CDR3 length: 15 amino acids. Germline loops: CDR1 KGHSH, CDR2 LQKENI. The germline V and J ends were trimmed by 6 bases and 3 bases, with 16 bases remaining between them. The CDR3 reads CASSPRAGGTDTQYF. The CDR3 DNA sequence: TGTGCCAGCTCCCCGAGGGCAGGGGGGACAGATACGCAGTATTTT.

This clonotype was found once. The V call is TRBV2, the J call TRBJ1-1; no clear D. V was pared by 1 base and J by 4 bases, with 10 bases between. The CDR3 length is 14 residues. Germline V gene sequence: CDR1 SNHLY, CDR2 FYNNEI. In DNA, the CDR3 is TGTGCCAGCAGTGAAGGAGGGAAGGTCACTGAAGCTTTCTTT. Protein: CASSEGGKVTEAFF. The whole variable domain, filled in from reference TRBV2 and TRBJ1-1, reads EPEVTQTPSHQVTQMGQEVILRCVPISNHLYFYWYRQILGQKVEFLVSFYNNEISEKSEIFDDQFSVERPDGSNFTLKIRSTKLEDSAMYFCASSEGGKVTEAFFGQGTRLTVV.

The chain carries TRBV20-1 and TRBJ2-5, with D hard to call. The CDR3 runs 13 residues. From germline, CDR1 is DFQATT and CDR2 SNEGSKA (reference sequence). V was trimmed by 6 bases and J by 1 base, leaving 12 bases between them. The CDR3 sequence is CSALTLFQETQYF. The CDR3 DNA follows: TGCAGTGCCCTGACTTTATTCCAAGAGACCCAGTACTTC.

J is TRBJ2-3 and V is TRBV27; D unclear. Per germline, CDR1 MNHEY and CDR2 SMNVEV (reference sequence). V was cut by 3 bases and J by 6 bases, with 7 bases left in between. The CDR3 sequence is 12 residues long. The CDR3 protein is CASSFDGDTQYF. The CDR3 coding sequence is TGTGCCAGCAGTTTTGATGGTGATACGCAGTATTTT.

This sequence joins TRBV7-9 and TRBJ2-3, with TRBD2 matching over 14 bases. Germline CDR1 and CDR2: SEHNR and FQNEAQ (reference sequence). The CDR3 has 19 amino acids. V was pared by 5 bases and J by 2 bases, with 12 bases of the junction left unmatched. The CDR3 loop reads CASSPPTSGGAHLTDTQYF. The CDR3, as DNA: TGTGCCAGCAGCCCGCCGACTAGCGGGGGGGCTCACCTCACAGATACGCAGTATTTT. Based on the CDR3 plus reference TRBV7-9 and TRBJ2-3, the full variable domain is DTGVSQNPRHKITKRGQNVTFRCDPISEHNRLYWYRQTLGQGPEFLTYFQNEAQLEKSRLLSDRFSAERPKGSFSTLEIQRTEQGDSAMYLCASSPPTSGGAHLTDTQYFGPGTRLTVL.

The chain's CDR3 is CASGEGAEAFF. CDR3 DNA sequence: TGTGCCAGCGGCGAAGGTGCTGAAGCTTTCTTT. The genes are TRBV6-6 and TRBJ1-1; D is undetermined. Germline V gene sequence: CDR1 MNHNY, CDR2 SVGAGI (reference sequence). V shed 8 bases and J shed 6 bases, with 10 bases lying between them. This CDR3 comprises 11 residues.

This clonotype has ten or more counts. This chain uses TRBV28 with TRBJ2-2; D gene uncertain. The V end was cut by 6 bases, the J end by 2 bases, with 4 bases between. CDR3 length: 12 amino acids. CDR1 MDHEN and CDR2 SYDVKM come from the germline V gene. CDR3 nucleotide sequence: TGTGCCAGCAGCATTAACACCGGGGAGCTGTTTTTT. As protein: CASSINTGELFF. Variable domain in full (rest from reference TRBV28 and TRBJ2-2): DVKVTQSSRYLVKRTGEKVFLECVQDMDHENMFWYRQDPGLGLRLIYFSYDVKMKEKGDIPEGYSVSREKKERFSLILESASTNQTSMYLCASSINTGELFFGEGSRLTVL.

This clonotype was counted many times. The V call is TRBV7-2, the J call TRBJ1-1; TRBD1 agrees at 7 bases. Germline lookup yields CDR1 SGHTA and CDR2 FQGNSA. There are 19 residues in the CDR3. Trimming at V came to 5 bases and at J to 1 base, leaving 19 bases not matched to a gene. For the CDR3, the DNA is TGTGCCAGCAGCCCCCACTCCTTCCGGGACAGTGGAGGGAACACTGAAGCTTTCTTT. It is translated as CASSPHSFRDSGGNTEAFF.

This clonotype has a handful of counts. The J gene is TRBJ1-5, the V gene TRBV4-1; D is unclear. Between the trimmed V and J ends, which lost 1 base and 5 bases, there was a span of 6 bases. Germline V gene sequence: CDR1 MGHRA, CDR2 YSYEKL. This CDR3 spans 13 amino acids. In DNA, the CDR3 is TGCGCCAGCAGCCAAGCCAGTCATCAGCCCCAGCATTTT. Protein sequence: CASSQASHQPQHF.

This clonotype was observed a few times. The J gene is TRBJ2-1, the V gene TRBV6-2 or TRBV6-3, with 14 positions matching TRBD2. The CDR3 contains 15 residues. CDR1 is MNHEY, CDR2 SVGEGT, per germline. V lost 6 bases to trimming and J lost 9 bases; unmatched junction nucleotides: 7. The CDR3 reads CASSSGTSGRSEQFF. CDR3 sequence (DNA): TGTGCCAGCAGCTCCGGGACTAGCGGGAGAAGTGAGCAGTTCTTC.

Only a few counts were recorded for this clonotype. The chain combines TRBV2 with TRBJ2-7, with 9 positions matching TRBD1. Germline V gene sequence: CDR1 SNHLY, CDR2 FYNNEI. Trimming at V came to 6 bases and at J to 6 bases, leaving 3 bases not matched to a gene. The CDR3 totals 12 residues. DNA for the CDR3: TGTGCCAGCAGGATGGACAGGGGCGAGCAGTACTTC. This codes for CASRMDRGEQYF.

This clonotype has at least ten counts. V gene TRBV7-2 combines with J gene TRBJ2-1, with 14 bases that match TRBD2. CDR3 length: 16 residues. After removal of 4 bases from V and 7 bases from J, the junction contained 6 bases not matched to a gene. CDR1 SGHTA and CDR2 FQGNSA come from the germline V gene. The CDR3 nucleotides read TGTGCCAGCAGCTCCGGGACTAGCGGGAGCTCGAATGAGCAGTTCTTC. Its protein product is CASSSGTSGSSNEQFF. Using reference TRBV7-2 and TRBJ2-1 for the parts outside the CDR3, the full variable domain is GAGVSQSPSNKVTEKGKDVELRCDPISGHTALYWYRQSLGQGLEFLIYFQGNSAPDKSGLPSDRFSAERTGGSVSTLTIQRTQQEDSAVYLCASSSGTSGSSNEQFFGPGTRLTVL.

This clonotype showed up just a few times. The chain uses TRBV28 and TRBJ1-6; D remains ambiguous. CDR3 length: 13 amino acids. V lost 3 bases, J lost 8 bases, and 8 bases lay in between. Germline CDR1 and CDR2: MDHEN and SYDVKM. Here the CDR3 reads CASSFARDSPLHF. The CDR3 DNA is TGTGCCAGCAGTTTCGCACGAGATTCACCCCTCCACTTT.

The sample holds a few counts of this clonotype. The CDR3 loop reads CASSRPGTGGGNEQFF. CDR3 in DNA: TGTGCCAGCAGCCGTCCCGGGACAGGGGGTGGGAATGAGCAGTTCTTC. J is TRBJ2-1 and V is TRBV28; 11 nucleotides agree with TRBD1. The germline V gene has CDR1 MDHEN and CDR2 SYDVKM. The CDR3 covers 16 residues. J gave up 7 bases and V 6 bases, and 11 bases lay outside the gene matches. The whole variable domain, remainder taken from reference TRBV28 and TRBJ2-1, is DVKVTQSSRYLVKRTGEKVFLECVQDMDHENMFWYRQDPGLGLRLIYFSYDVKMKEKGDIPEGYSVSREKKERFSLILESASTNQTSMYLCASSRPGTGGGNEQFFGPGTRLTVL.

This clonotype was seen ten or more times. The CDR3 here is CASSSLPYEQYF. CDR3 coding DNA: TGTGCCAGCAGCTCCCTCCCCTACGAGCAGTACTTC. The rearrangement joins TRBV7-2 to TRBJ2-7, with D unresolved. Trimming cost V 4 bases and J 2 bases, with 6 bases left between them. There are 12 residues in the CDR3. Per germline, CDR1 SGHTA and CDR2 FQGNSA.

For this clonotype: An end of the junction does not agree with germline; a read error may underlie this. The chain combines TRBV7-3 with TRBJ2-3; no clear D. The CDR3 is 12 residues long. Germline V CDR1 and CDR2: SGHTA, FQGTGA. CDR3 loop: CASSPHTDTPYF. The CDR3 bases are TGTGCCAGCAGCCCACACACAGATACGCCGTATTTT.

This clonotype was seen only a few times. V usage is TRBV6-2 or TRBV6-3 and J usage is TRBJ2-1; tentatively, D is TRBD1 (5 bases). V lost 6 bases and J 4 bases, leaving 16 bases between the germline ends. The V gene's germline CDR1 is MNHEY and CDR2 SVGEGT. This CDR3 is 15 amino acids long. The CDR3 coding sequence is TGTGCCAGCAGACTAACCCCGACAGATTACAATGAGCAGTTCTTC. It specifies CASRLTPTDYNEQFF.

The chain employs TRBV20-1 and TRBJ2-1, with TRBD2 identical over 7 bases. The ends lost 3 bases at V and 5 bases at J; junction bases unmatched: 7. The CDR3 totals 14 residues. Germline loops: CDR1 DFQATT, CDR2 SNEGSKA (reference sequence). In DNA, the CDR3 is TGCAGTGCTAGCCGGGGGGTCGGGAACAATGAGCAGTTCTTC. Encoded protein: CSASRGVGNNEQFF.

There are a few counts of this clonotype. The CDR3 protein is CASYDGVGYTF. The CDR3 DNA reads TGTGCCAGCTACGATGGGGTCGGCTACACCTTC. The V gene is TRBV9, the J gene TRBJ1-2, with unresolved D. The CDR3 is made up of 11 amino acids. The V end lost 7 bases, the J end lost 8 bases, and 12 bases lay between the germline ends. Germline-derived CDR1 and CDR2 are SGDLS and YYNGEE.

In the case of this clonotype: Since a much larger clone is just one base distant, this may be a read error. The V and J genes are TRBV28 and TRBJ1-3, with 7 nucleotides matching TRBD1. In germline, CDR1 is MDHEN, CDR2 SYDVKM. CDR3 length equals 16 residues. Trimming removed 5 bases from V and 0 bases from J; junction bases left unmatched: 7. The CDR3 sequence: CASSIRTGPSGNTIYF. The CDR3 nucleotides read TGTGCCAGCAGTATAAGGACAGGACCCTCTGGAAACACCATATATTTT.

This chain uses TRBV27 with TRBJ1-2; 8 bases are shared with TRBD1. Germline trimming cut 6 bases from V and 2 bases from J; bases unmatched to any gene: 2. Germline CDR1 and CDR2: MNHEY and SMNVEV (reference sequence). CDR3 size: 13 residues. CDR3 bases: TGTGCCAGCAGGGGGACAGGCAACTATGGCTACACCTTC. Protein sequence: CASRGTGNYGYTF.

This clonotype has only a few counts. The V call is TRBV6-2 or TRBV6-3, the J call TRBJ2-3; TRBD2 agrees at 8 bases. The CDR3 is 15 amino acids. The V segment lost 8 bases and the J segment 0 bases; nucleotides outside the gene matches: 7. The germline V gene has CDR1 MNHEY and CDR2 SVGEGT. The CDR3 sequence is CASGVAGPSTDTQYF. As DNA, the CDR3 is TGTGCCAGCGGGGTAGCGGGGCCTAGCACAGATACGCAGTATTTT.